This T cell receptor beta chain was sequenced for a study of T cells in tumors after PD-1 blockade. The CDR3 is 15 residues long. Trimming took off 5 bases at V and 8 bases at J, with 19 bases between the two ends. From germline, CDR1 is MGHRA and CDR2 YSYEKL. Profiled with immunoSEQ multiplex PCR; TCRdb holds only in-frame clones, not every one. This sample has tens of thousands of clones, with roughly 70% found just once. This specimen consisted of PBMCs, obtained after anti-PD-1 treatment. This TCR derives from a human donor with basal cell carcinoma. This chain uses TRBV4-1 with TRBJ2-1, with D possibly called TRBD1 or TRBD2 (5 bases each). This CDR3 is CASSSPGTNIDEQFF. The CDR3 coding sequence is TGCGCCAGCAGCTCCCCAGGGACCAATATTGATGAGCAGTTCTTC.